This T cell receptor (beta chain) was sequenced for a study of blood T cell repertoires in COVID-19. Study overall: From T cells, B-cell-depleted T cells, or PBMCs came the material, which was cDNA or gDNA.

From germline, CDR1 is SSHAT and CDR2 FNYEAQ (reference sequence). The junction had 0 bases not matched to a gene; V was cut back by 1 base and J by 5 bases. The CDR3 is 13 residues long. Sequencing used immunoSEQ multiplex PCR; TCRdb keeps in-frame clones, though not all of them. The table includes 95,000 to 150,000 clones, about 79% detected once. The receptor comes from a woman in her seventies with acute or convalescent COVID-19. Sequencing was carried out using peripheral blood. The chain joins TRBV7-7 to TRBJ2-3; 7 bases agree with TRBD2. CDR3 sequence: CASSLGEGDTQYF. Here the CDR3 DNA reads TGTGCCAGCAGCTTAGGGGAGGGAGATACGCAGTATTTT.